A selection of T cell receptor beta chains follows, all from one sample in a study of control samples from healthy donors and cancer patients. Some clones are missing from TCRdb's copy, which holds only in-frame ones; the method was immunoSEQ multiplex PCR. In the table there are about 220,000 clones, just under 95% of which are singletons. Sequencing was carried out using blood. All receptors derive from a man aged 50 to 59 in good health. Both conserved end residues are part of each CDR3. D genes are given only for firm matches. Expanded clones are given a class, and other clones once, few, many or no size at all.

V gene: TRBV5-5
D gene: NA
CDR3 length: 14
clone size: once
J gene: TRBJ2-7
CDR3 DNA: TGTGCCAGCAGCTTTCCTCCGCCCCTCGAGGAGCAGTACTTC
CDR3 protein: CASSFPPPLEEQYF

V gene: TRBV5-1
D gene: TRBD1
CDR3 length: 14
clone size: NA
J gene: TRBJ1-4
CDR3 DNA: TGCGCCAGCAGCCTTAGACAGGGTAATGAAAAACTGTTTTTT
CDR3 protein: CASSLRQGNEKLFF

V gene: TRBV9
D gene: NA
CDR3 length: 15
clone size: NA
J gene: TRBJ1-2
CDR3 DNA: TGTGCCAGCAGCGTAGCTACGAGGGAGAACTATGGCTACACCTTC
CDR3 protein: CASSVATRENYGYTF

V gene: TRBV4-1
D gene: TRBD2
CDR3 length: 18
clone size: once
J gene: TRBJ2-3
CDR3 DNA: TGCGCCAGCAGCCAAGTAGTTGTGGCGGGGGGAGGTACAGATACGCAGTATTTT
CDR3 protein: CASSQVVVAGGGTDTQYF

V gene: TRBV9
D gene: NA
CDR3 length: 14
clone size: NA
J gene: TRBJ1-2
CDR3 DNA: TGTGCCAGCAGCGTATTTGGGTTTCCAGGTGGCTACACCTTC
CDR3 protein: CASSVFGFPGGYTF

V gene: TRBV28
D gene: TRBD1
CDR3 length: 17
clone size: NA
J gene: TRBJ1-5
CDR3 DNA: TGTGCCAGCAGGCCCGGGACAGGGGGCTTTAGCAATCAGCCCCAGCATTTT
CDR3 protein: CASRPGTGGFSNQPQHF

V gene: TRBV11-3
D gene: NA
CDR3 length: 12
clone size: NA
J gene: TRBJ2-3
CDR3 DNA: TGTGCCAGCAGTCGGGGGTCAGATACGCAGTATTTT
CDR3 protein: CASSRGSDTQYF

V gene: TRBV29-1
D gene: NA
CDR3 length: 15
clone size: once
J gene: TRBJ2-2
CDR3 DNA: TGCAGCGTCAACCTTGGGGGGGGCGCTTCCGGGGAGCTGTTTTTT
CDR3 protein: CSVNLGGGASGELFF

V gene: TRBV9
D gene: NA
CDR3 length: 13
clone size: once
J gene: TRBJ1-6
CDR3 DNA: TGTGCCAGCAGAAGGGACGAAAATTCACCCCTCCACTTT
CDR3 protein: CASRRDENSPLHF

V gene: TRBV7-2
D gene: NA
CDR3 length: 16
clone size: NA
J gene: TRBJ1-5
CDR3 DNA: TGTGCCAGCAGCTTAGTTGGGGCAGGTAGCAATCAGCCCCAGCATTTT
CDR3 protein: CASSLVGAGSNQPQHF

V gene: TRBV7-3
D gene: NA
CDR3 length: 9
clone size: NA
J gene: TRBJ1-5
CDR3 DNA: TGTAGTGGCCCCCAGCCCCAGCATTTT
CDR3 protein: CSGPQPQHF